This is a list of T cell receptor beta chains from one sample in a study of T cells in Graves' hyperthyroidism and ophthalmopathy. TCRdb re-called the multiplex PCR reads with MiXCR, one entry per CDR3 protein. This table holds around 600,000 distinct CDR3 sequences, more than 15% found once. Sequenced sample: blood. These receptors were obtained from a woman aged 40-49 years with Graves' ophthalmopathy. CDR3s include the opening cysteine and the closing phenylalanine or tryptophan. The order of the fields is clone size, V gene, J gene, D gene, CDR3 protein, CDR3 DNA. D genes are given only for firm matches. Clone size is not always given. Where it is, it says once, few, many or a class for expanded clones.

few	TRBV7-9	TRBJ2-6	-	CASSLAGGPNVLTF	TGTGCCAGCAGCTTAGCGGGGGGCCCCAACGTCCTGACTTTC
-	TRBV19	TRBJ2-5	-	CASSTGTPGAETQYF	TGTGCCAGTAGTACCGGGACCCCAGGAGCGGAGACCCAGTACTTC
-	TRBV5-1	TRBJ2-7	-	CASSSNLRF	TGCGCCAGCAGCTCGAACCTGCGATTC
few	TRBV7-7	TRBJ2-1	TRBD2	CASSERLAVYNEQFF	TGTGCTAGCAGCGAACGACTAGCGGTCTACAATGAGCAGTTCTTC
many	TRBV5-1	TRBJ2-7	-	CASSLDSGSYEQYF	TGCGCCAGCAGCTTGGACAGTGGATCCTACGAGCAGTACTTC
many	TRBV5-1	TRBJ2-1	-	CASSLGGGDYNEQFF	TGCGCCAGCAGCTTAGGCGGGGGCGACTACAATGAGCAGTTCTTC
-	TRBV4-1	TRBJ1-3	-	CASSQVYAFNRAETGNTIYF	TGCGCCAGCAGCCAGGTATATGCGTTTAACAGGGCTGAAACTGGAAACACCATATATTTT
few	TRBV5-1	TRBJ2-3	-	CASSSLGPEGMGTQYF	TGCGCCAGCAGCTCTTTAGGACCCGAGGGGATGGGCACGCAGTATTTT
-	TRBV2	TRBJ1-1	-	CASIRTYMNTEAFF	TGTGCCAGCATTCGGACTTACATGAACACTGAAGCTTTCTTT
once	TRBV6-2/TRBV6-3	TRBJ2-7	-	CASSYTGTFHEQYF	TGTGCCAGCAGTTACACAGGGACTTTCCACGAGCAGTACTTC
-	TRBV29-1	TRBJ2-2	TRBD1	CSVEYIRQGGTGELFF	TGCAGCGTTGAATATATCAGACAGGGGGGCACCGGGGAGCTGTTTTTT
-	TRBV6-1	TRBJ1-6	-	CARIEGLRHF	TGTGCTAGGATAGAGGGTCTCCGGCACTTT
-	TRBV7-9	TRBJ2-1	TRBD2	CASSLATGGPYNEQFF	TGTGCCAGCAGCCTAGCGACGGGGGGGCCCTACAATGAGCAGTTCTTC
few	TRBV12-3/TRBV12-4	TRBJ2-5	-	CASTARWASGSGQETQYF	TGTGCCAGCACCGCTAGGTGGGCCTCAGGGAGCGGCCAAGAGACCCAGTACTTC
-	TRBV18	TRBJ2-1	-	CASSPTPGAAAYNEQFF	TGTGCCAGCTCACCGACACCGGGAGCAGCGGCCTACAATGAGCAGTTCTTC
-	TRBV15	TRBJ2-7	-	CATSRNRAGTYEQYF	TGTGCCACCAGCAGGAACCGGGCGGGGACCTACGAGCAGTACTTC
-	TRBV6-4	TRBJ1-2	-	CASYFPAPCLNYGYTF	TGTGCCAGCTATTTTCCTGCCCCCTGCCTAAACTATGGCTACACCTTC
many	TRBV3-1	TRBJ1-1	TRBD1	CASTQGETGVTEAFF	TGTGCCAGCACCCAGGGGGAAACCGGGGTCACTGAAGCTTTCTTT
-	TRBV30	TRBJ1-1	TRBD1	CACLPRAGQKAFF	TGTGCCTGCCTTCCCCGCGCGGGACAGAAAGCTTTCTTT
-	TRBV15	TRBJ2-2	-	CATSRLRAAQGGELFF	TGTGCCACCAGCAGACTCCGGGCAGCCCAGGGCGGGGAGCTGTTTTTT
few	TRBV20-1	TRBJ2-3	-	CSARVSALRTDTQYF	TGCAGTGCTAGGGTTAGCGCCCTCAGGACAGATACGCAGTATTTT